These 25 T cell receptor beta chains were sequenced from one sample in a study of regulatory T cells in long-lasting Graves disease. Building of the TCR beta libraries involved iRepertoire HTBI primers and Arm-PCR of CDR3 regions. MiXCR, applied by TCRdb to the multiplex PCR reads, yields one record per CDR3 protein. The sample records some 200,000 distinct CDR3 sequences, approximately 19% being singletons. Sample time point: newly diagnosed GD, antithyroid drugs for less than 3 months. Generation of the TCR library employed RNA extracted from PBMCs. This sample also appeared in a second study, on T cells in Graves' hyperthyroidism and ophthalmopathy.

The material sequenced was peripheral blood mononuclear cells (PBMCs), taken at new diagnosis, from a patient treated with antithyroid drugs. The receptors here all came from a woman aged 25 to 39 with Graves disease.

This clonotype was counted many times. A junction end diverges from the germline sequence, so it may reflect a read error. V is TRBV6-5 and J is TRBJ1-5, with unresolved D. The CDR3 runs to 15 residues. The germline V gene encodes CDR1 MNHEY and CDR2 SVGAGI. The CDR3 nucleotides are TGTGCCAGCAGTGACTCGGGGAATAGCAATCAGCCCCAGCATTTT. Its translation is CASSDSGNSNQPQHF.

About this clonotype itself: A read error may account for a junction end that differs from germline. V gene TRBV19 combines with J gene TRBJ2-1; TRBD2 aligns across 12 bases. The CDR3 is 13 residues long. CDR1 is LNHDA, CDR2 SQIVND, per germline (reference sequence). The CDR3 bases are TGTGCCAGTAGTCTAGGACTAGCGGGAAGGATGGTCTTC. Translating it yields CASSLGLAGRMVF.

This clonotype occurred many times. V gene TRBV19 combines with J gene TRBJ2-7; perhaps TRBD1 as D (6 bases). Per germline, CDR1 LNHDA and CDR2 SQIVND (reference sequence). CDR3 length: 15 residues. V was clipped by 7 bases and J by 0 bases, with 16 bases between them. CDR3 amino acids: CASTRGAGASYEQYF. CDR3 sequence (DNA): TGTGCCAGTACCCGAGGAGCAGGGGCCTCCTACGAGCAGTACTTC.

The table lists this clonotype with many counts. This CDR3 reads CASSLAASSEAFF. CDR3 coding DNA: TGTGCCAGCAGCTTGGCCGCAAGTTCTGAAGCTTTCTTT. V and J are TRBV5-5 and TRBJ1-1; D unresolved. Looked up from germline, CDR1 is SGHKS and CDR2 is YYEKEE (reference sequence). Trimming took off 0 bases at V and 6 bases at J, with 9 bases between the two ends. This CDR3 has 13 residues.

This clonotype was seen repeatedly, ten times or more. The V gene is TRBV5-1, the J gene TRBJ1-1; no clear D gene. V dropped 0 bases and J dropped 4 bases, with 13 bases sitting between them. In germline, CDR1 is SGHRS, CDR2 YFSETQ. This CDR3 contains 15 residues. CDR3 amino acids: CASSLAQTGSTEAFF. As DNA, the CDR3 is TGCGCCAGCAGCTTGGCCCAGACGGGGTCCACTGAAGCTTTCTTT.

This clonotype was detected ten times or more. The rearrangement uses TRBV12-3 or TRBV12-4 and TRBJ1-1; D not resolved. The CDR3 has 14 amino acids. The ends were cut back, 5 bases at V and 4 bases at J, with 14 bases in the middle. Here the CDR3 DNA reads TGTGCCAGCAGTCCCCTGGGGAGTCGCACTGAAGCTTTCTTT. Encoded protein: CASSPLGSRTEAFF.

In its sample, this clonotype was seen many times. This sequence joins TRBV28 and TRBJ1-5, with D possibly matching TRBD1 (6 bases). The germline CDR1 and CDR2 sequences are MDHEN and SYDVKM. This CDR3 region has 19 residues. The V end was cut by 3 bases, the J end by 6 bases, with 27 bases between. The CDR3 nucleotides are TGTGCCAGCAGTTTTAGAGTGGTGGCTACAACAGGGACCGGTCAGCCCCAGCATTTT. Amino acids: CASSFRVVATTGTGQPQHF. Full variable domain (missing parts from reference TRBV28 and TRBJ1-5): DVKVTQSSRYLVKRTGEKVFLECVQDMDHENMFWYRQDPGLGLRLIYFSYDVKMKEKGDIPEGYSVSREKKERFSLILESASTNQTSMYLCASSFRVVATTGTGQPQHFGDGTRLSIL.

V gene TRBV11-2 combines with J gene TRBJ2-7; possible D gene TRBD1, 5 bases. The CDR3 has 15 residues. CDR1 and CDR2 from the germline V gene are SGHAT and FQNNGV. V was clipped by 0 bases and J by 4 bases, with 13 bases between them. CDR3 sequence: CASSLERQSLYEQYF. The CDR3 region has the DNA TGTGCCAGCAGCTTAGAGAGACAGTCCTTATACGAGCAGTACTTC.

The chain recombines TRBV7-8 with TRBJ1-3; the match to TRBD1 covers 7 bases. Trimming cost V 2 bases and J 0 bases; bases outside gene matches: 19. Germline V gives CDR1 SGHVS, CDR2 FQNEAQ. The CDR3 length is 21 residues. The CDR3 region has the DNA TGTGCCAGCAGCTTATTGCCCACCCCCGGACAGGAGTGGTACTCTGGAAACACCATATATTTT. Translation: CASSLLPTPGQEWYSGNTIYF.

CDR3 DNA: TGCAGTGCTACCGGGACCACGGGCAATCAGCCCCAGCATTTT. It translates to CSATGTTGNQPQHF. The chain has TRBV20-1 and TRBJ1-5, with a tentative D call TRBD1 (5 bases). The V end was cut by 4 bases, the J end by 2 bases, with 12 bases between. CDR1 is DFQATT and CDR2 is SNEGSKA in the germline V gene (reference sequence). This CDR3 is 14 amino acids long.

The V gene is TRBV14, the J gene TRBJ2-3, with D unclear. Germline values: CDR1 SGHDN, CDR2 FVKESK. This CDR3 is 16 amino acids long. The germline V and J ends were trimmed by 4 bases and 0 bases, with 14 bases remaining between them. The CDR3 protein is CASSLRTATSTDTQYF. The CDR3 DNA follows: TGTGCCAGCAGCCTCCGGACGGCCACTAGCACAGATACGCAGTATTTT. The full variable domain, with the rest looked up from reference TRBV14 and TRBJ2-3, is EAGVTQFPSHSVIEKGQTVTLRCDPISGHDNLYWYRRVMGKEIKFLLHFVKESKQDESGMPNNRFLAERTGGTYSTLKVQPAELEDSGVYFCASSLRTATSTDTQYFGPGTRLTVL.

The rearrangement links TRBV6-2 or TRBV6-3 to TRBJ1-2; a possible D gene is TRBD1 (5 bases). Germline V gene sequence: CDR1 MNHEY, CDR2 SVGEGT. The CDR3 is 14 amino acids. V was trimmed by 5 bases and J by 5 bases, leaving 15 bases between them. CDR3 sequence: CASSPTRDSYGYTF. As DNA, the CDR3 is TGTGCCAGCAGTCCCACCAGGGATTCTTATGGCTACACCTTC.

J is TRBJ2-7 and V is TRBV28, with 10 bases identical to TRBD1. The CDR3 sequence is 14 residues long. With 3 bases clipped from V and 3 bases from J, the junction kept 2 bases outside the gene matches. Looked up from germline, CDR1 is MDHEN and CDR2 is SYDVKM. The DNA of the CDR3 is TGTGCCAGCAGTTTGGACAGGGGGTTCTACGAGCAGTACTTC. Translated, it gives CASSLDRGFYEQYF.

This clonotype was detected ten times or more. This sequence joins TRBV18 and TRBJ2-2; 8 bases fit TRBD1. Germline V gives CDR1 KGHSH, CDR2 LQKENI. Unmatched junction bases numbered 7, after V lost 4 bases and J lost 3 bases. The CDR3 contains 16 residues. As DNA, the CDR3 is TGTGCCAGCTCACTGTCTGGACAGGGTTACACCGGGGAGCTGTTTTTT. Amino acids: CASSLSGQGYTGELFF.

This clonotype was counted many times. The chain carries TRBV6-1 and TRBJ1-5; D might be TRBD1 (5 bases). CDR3 length: 14 residues. The V gene lost 7 bases and the J gene lost 7 bases, with 17 bases spanning the gap. Per germline, CDR1 MNHNS and CDR2 SASEGT. This CDR3 is CASTPGLGEQPQHF. CDR3 DNA: TGTGCCAGCACCCCGGGGCTAGGGGAACAGCCCCAGCATTTT.

This clonotype was seen repeatedly, ten times or more. The rearrangement links TRBV3-1 to TRBJ1-2; tentative D call: TRBD1 (5 bases). This CDR3 is 13 amino acids long. The V end lost 7 bases, the J end lost 7 bases, and 16 bases lay between the germline ends. Germline V gene lookup returns CDR1 LGHDT and CDR2 YNNKEL (reference sequence). This CDR3 is CASKQVGAGGYTF. The CDR3 DNA follows: TGTGCCAGCAAACAGGTCGGGGCCGGTGGCTACACCTTC.

This rearrangement joins TRBV11-2 to TRBJ2-1; 12 bases line up with TRBD2. CDR1 SGHAT and CDR2 FQNNGV come from the germline V gene. The CDR3 spans 20 residues. The J segment lost 0 bases and the V segment lost 4 bases, leaving 13 bases of the junction unmatched. The CDR3 loop reads CASSSWGGLAGTSSYNEQFF. Here the CDR3 DNA reads TGTGCCAGCAGCTCCTGGGGAGGACTAGCGGGAACCAGCTCCTACAATGAGCAGTTCTTC.

There are a few counts of this clonotype. V and J are TRBV18 and TRBJ2-3; unclear D gene. V lost 5 bases and J 2 bases, leaving 11 bases between the germline ends. This CDR3 is 14 amino acids long. Germline V gives CDR1 KGHSH, CDR2 LQKENI. The CDR3 is CASSGKTYTDTQYF. Written as DNA, the CDR3 is TGTGCCAGCTCAGGAAAGACCTACACAGATACGCAGTATTTT.

This clonotype was found many times. J is TRBJ2-7 and V is TRBV12-3 or TRBV12-4, with D unclear. The CDR3 contains 13 residues. V was clipped by 3 bases and J by 1 base, with 7 bases between them. This CDR3 reads CASSLMRSYEQYF. The CDR3 DNA is TGTGCCAGCAGTTTGATGCGGTCCTACGAGCAGTACTTC.

In its sample, this clonotype was seen many times. This chain connects TRBV7-2 to TRBJ2-1; 7 positions match TRBD2. The V segment lost 6 bases and the J segment 14 bases; nucleotides outside the gene matches: 10. CDR3 length: 12 residues. Germline loops: CDR1 SGHTA, CDR2 FQGNSA. The CDR3 nucleotides read TGTGCCAGCAGACCTCGGACTAGTTCTGAGTTCTTC. Encoded protein: CASRPRTSSEFF.

This clonotype was picked up many times. This chain links TRBV28 with TRBJ1-1, with D uncertain. CDR1 is MDHEN and CDR2 is SYDVKM in the germline V gene. V was cut by 4 bases and J by 1 base, with 10 bases left in between. The CDR3 covers 14 residues. The CDR3 here is CASSSRGGNTEAFF. DNA for the CDR3: TGTGCCAGCAGTTCTCGGGGAGGGAACACTGAAGCTTTCTTT. The whole variable domain, filled in from reference TRBV28 and TRBJ1-1, reads DVKVTQSSRYLVKRTGEKVFLECVQDMDHENMFWYRQDPGLGLRLIYFSYDVKMKEKGDIPEGYSVSREKKERFSLILESASTNQTSMYLCASSSRGGNTEAFFGQGTRLTVV.

This clonotype has a count of ten or more. This chain uses TRBV29-1 with TRBJ2-5; D perhaps matches TRBD2 (5 bases). The CDR3 sequence is 12 residues long. Germline V gene data show CDR1 as SQVTM and CDR2 as ANQGSEA. The germline V and J ends were trimmed by 4 bases and 3 bases, with 9 bases remaining between them. CDR3 DNA sequence: TGCAGCGTTGCGTCGAGGGAAGAGACCCAGTACTTC. It yields the protein CSVASREETQYF.

This clonotype has only a few counts. The rearrangement links TRBV12-3 or TRBV12-4 to TRBJ2-6; the match to TRBD1 covers 10 bases. V lost 3 bases and J lost 4; bases outside the gene matches: 6. The CDR3 is 17 amino acids. CDR3 sequence (DNA): TGTGCCAGCAGTTTGACAGGGGGCGCGGAAGGGGCCAACGTCCTGACTTTC. Its protein is CASSLTGGAEGANVLTF.

This clonotype was counted ten times or more. CDR3 sequence: CASSPATDRERSFF. Here the CDR3 DNA reads TGTGCCAGCTCACCGGCCACGGACAGGGAACGATCTTTCTTT. The chain has TRBV18 and TRBJ1-1; 8 bases match TRBD1. The CDR3 has 14 amino acids. Germline V gene sequence: CDR1 KGHSH, CDR2 LQKENI. V shed 3 bases, J shed 12 bases, and the junction held 12 bases outside the gene matches.

This clonotype was seen many times. Compared with germline, one end of the junction differs, possibly owing to a read error. This rearrangement joins TRBV10-1 to TRBJ2-2, with TRBD1 as a possible D gene (6 bases). This CDR3 is 15 amino acids long. Germline CDR1 and CDR2: WNHNN and SYGVQD (reference sequence). CDR3 residues: CASSEWTANTGELFF. The CDR3 DNA reads TGCGCCAGCAGCGAGTGGACAGCGAACACCGGGGAGCTGTTTTTT.